Below, 27 T cell receptor beta chains from the same sample are listed, as sequenced in a study of blood T cell repertoires in COVID-19. TCRdb's copy holds only in-frame clones and misses some; the assay was immunoSEQ multiplex PCR. The sample includes 230,000 or so clones, about 83% of them seen just once. Sequenced input: peripheral blood. The receptors were gathered from a man aged 40-49 years with active or convalescent COVID-19.

The J gene is TRBJ1-6, the V gene TRBV15; no firm D call. The germline V gene encodes CDR1 LNHNV and CDR2 YYDKDF (reference sequence). Trimming took 4 bases from V and 4 from J, leaving 5 bases between them. The CDR3 contains 13 residues. The CDR3 DNA reads as TGTGCCACCAGCACCGAGTATAATTCACCCCTCCACTTT. It encodes CATSTEYNSPLHF.

This chain links TRBV3-1 (or the pseudogene TRBV3-2) with TRBJ2-3; 7 bases align to TRBD2. V dropped 0 bases and J dropped 8; count of bases not matched to a gene: 5. The CDR3 length is 14 residues. Germline assignment: CDR1 LGHDT and CDR2 YNNKEL (reference sequence). The CDR3 DNA follows: TGTGCCAGCAGCCAAGAACTAGCGTTTGGTACGCAGTATTTT. It is translated as CASSQELAFGTQYF.

This clone was observed once. The chain joins TRBV6-5 to TRBJ2-7; no clear D gene. CDR3 size: 16 residues. The germline CDR1 and CDR2 sequences are MNHEY and SVGAGI. With 2 bases removed from V and 0 bases from J, the gap between germline ends came to 14 bases. CDR3 DNA sequence: TGTGCCAGCAGTTACAATTCCCTAACAGACTCCTACGAGCAGTACTTC. Residues: CASSYNSLTDSYEQYF.

V and J are TRBV7-9 and TRBJ1-3; 9 bases fit TRBD1. CDR3 length: 17 residues. The V gene end was trimmed by 3 bases and the J gene end by 4 bases; junction bases not matched to a gene: 10. CDR1 is SEHNR and CDR2 is FQNEAQ in the germline V gene (reference sequence). The CDR3 sequence: CASSFQSGTGYGNTIYF. The CDR3 DNA reads as TGTGCCAGCAGCTTTCAATCCGGGACAGGGTACGGAAACACCATATATTTT.

The rearrangement joins TRBV29-1 to TRBJ1-2, with 7 bases matching TRBD1. The CDR3 loop spans 14 amino acids. Germline V lookup: CDR1 SQVTM, CDR2 ANQGSEA. V gave up 3 bases and J gave up 1 base; unmatched junction bases: 5. The DNA for the CDR3 is TGCAGCGTTGAGTGGAGGGGGCTTAACTATGGCTACACCTTC. This sequence encodes CSVEWRGLNYGYTF.

The chain has TRBV28 and TRBJ2-3; TRBD2 matches at 9 bases. Germline V CDR1 and CDR2: MDHEN, SYDVKM. The CDR3 extends over 17 amino acids. V shed 6 bases, J shed 3 bases, and the junction held 13 bases outside the gene matches. Here the CDR3 DNA reads TGTGCCAGCAGACACGGGCTAGCGGGAAGAAGAACAGATACGCAGTATTTT. Translating it yields CASRHGLAGRRTDTQYF.

This chain links TRBV19 with TRBJ2-1, with 9 positions matching TRBD2. Looked up from germline, CDR1 is LNHDA and CDR2 is SQIVND (reference sequence). The V segment lost 3 bases and the J segment 11 bases; nucleotides outside the gene matches: 11. The CDR3 sequence is 15 residues long. CDR3: CASSMFSGRNRQQFF. The CDR3 region has the DNA TGTGCCAGTAGTATGTTTAGCGGGAGAAACCGGCAGCAGTTCTTC.

This chain connects TRBV7-2 to TRBJ1-1, with unresolved D. Germline CDR1 SGHTA, CDR2 FQGNSA. The V end lost 1 base, the J end lost 1 base, and 4 bases lay between the germline ends. This CDR3 contains 13 residues. The CDR3, as DNA: TGTGCCAGCAGCTTAGACTCGAACACTGAAGCTTTCTTT. Amino acid sequence: CASSLDSNTEAFF.

This clone has just a few counts. This chain uses TRBV28 with TRBJ1-1; D gene uncertain. The CDR3 totals 13 residues. Trimming stripped 7 bases from V and 8 bases from J, with 17 bases between. In germline, CDR1 is MDHEN, CDR2 SYDVKM. The chain's CDR3 is CASTTPSLPEAFF. The DNA for the CDR3 is TGTGCCAGCACCACCCCGAGCCTTCCCGAAGCTTTCTTT. The entire variable domain, with the rest obtained from reference TRBV28 and TRBJ1-1, is as follows: DVKVTQSSRYLVKRTGEKVFLECVQDMDHENMFWYRQDPGLGLRLIYFSYDVKMKEKGDIPEGYSVSREKKERFSLILESASTNQTSMYLCASTTPSLPEAFFGQGTRLTVV.

The V gene is TRBV4-2, the J gene TRBJ2-5; 7 bases are shared with TRBD1. Trimming removed 5 bases from V and 3 bases from J; junction bases left unmatched: 9. Germline V gives CDR1 LGHNA, CDR2 YNFKEQ. The CDR3 contains 15 residues. CDR3 region: CASSLKADREETQYF. The DNA of the CDR3 is TGTGCCAGCAGCTTAAAAGCTGACAGGGAAGAGACCCAGTACTTC.

The chain couples TRBV19 to TRBJ1-5; D not resolved. Germline V lookup: CDR1 LNHDA, CDR2 SQIVND (reference sequence). V lost 5 bases, J lost 7 bases, and 12 bases lay in between. This CDR3 spans 13 amino acids. The CDR3 spells CASSWALRQPQHF. In DNA, the CDR3 is TGTGCCAGTAGTTGGGCCCTCAGGCAGCCCCAGCATTTT.

The rearrangement joins TRBV5-6 to TRBJ1-5; D ambiguous. Trimming removed 0 bases from V and 5 bases from J, with 9 bases in between. The CDR3 spans 14 residues. The germline V gene has CDR1 SGHDT and CDR2 YYEEEE. The CDR3 loop reads CASSLGQSDQPQHF. For the CDR3, the DNA is TGTGCCAGCAGCTTGGGGCAGTCCGATCAGCCCCAGCATTTT.

This clone has more than one count but fewer than ten. V and J are TRBV11-2 and TRBJ1-6; TRBD1 agrees at 7 bases. Germline V CDR1 and CDR2: SGHAT, FQNNGV. The junction had 10 bases not matched to a gene; V was cut back by 9 bases and J by 5 bases. This CDR3 has 15 amino acids. Here the CDR3 reads CASEATGNDNSPLHF. The CDR3 DNA is TGTGCCAGTGAAGCGACAGGGAACGATAATTCACCCCTCCACTTT.

V and J are TRBV7-3 and TRBJ2-3, with D tentatively TRBD1 (6 bases). Trimming cost V 5 bases and J 1 base, with 13 bases left between them. The CDR3 is 15 residues long. Germline V gene sequence: CDR1 SGHTA, CDR2 FQGTGA. The CDR3 reads CASSQQGTGTDTQYF. DNA for the CDR3: TGTGCCAGCAGCCAACAGGGAACGGGCACAGATACGCAGTATTTT.

This clone was found once. The V gene is TRBV20-1, the J gene TRBJ2-7; TRBD1 aligns across 7 bases. Germline CDR1 and CDR2: DFQATT and SNEGSKA (reference sequence). This CDR3 spans 13 amino acids. V was pared by 3 bases and J by 5 bases, with 7 bases of the junction left unmatched. The CDR3 loop is CSASDGTADEQYF. CDR3 nucleotides: TGCAGTGCTAGTGACGGGACAGCCGACGAGCAGTACTTC.

The chain links TRBV5-1 to TRBJ1-1; 11 bases match TRBD1. This CDR3 has 15 amino acids. Trimming removed 3 bases from V and 4 bases from J; junction bases left unmatched: 5. Germline loops: CDR1 SGHRS, CDR2 YFSETQ. The CDR3: CASSWTGGSFTEAFF. CDR3 coding DNA: TGCGCCAGCAGCTGGACAGGGGGCTCGTTCACTGAAGCTTTCTTT.

This sequence joins TRBV5-1 and TRBJ1-3; TRBD1 matches at 7 bases. Germline V lookup: CDR1 SGHRS, CDR2 YFSETQ. The CDR3 is made up of 15 amino acids. V lost 4 bases, J lost 0 bases, and 4 bases stayed unmatched. This CDR3 reads CASSDGTVSGNTIYF. In DNA, the CDR3 is TGCGCCAGCAGCGACGGGACAGTCTCTGGAAACACCATATATTTT.

This clone was observed a few times. V gene TRBV10-1 combines with J gene TRBJ2-2; no clear D. Between the trimmed V and J ends, which lost 0 bases and 1 base, there was a span of 9 bases. The CDR3 has 16 residues. Germline CDR1 WNHNN, CDR2 SYGVQD (reference sequence). CDR3 protein: CASSESFSGNTGELFF. In nucleotides, the CDR3 is TGCGCCAGCAGTGAGTCGTTCTCCGGGAACACCGGGGAGCTGTTTTTT.

The CDR3 region is CASSAGGTGVYEQYF. CDR3 DNA sequence: TGCGCCAGCAGCGCAGGCGGGACAGGGGTCTACGAGCAGTACTTC. The chain joins TRBV5-1 to TRBJ2-7; 10 bases are shared with TRBD1. CDR3 length: 15 residues. V lost 4 bases and J lost 3; bases outside the gene matches: 7. Germline V lookup: CDR1 SGHRS, CDR2 YFSETQ.

The rearrangement joins TRBV6-1 to TRBJ1-5, with D possibly being TRBD1 (5 bases). CDR3 length: 14 residues. The germline V gene encodes CDR1 MNHNS and CDR2 SASEGT. Trimming left V 3 bases short and J 11 bases short, with 17 bases between. CDR3 DNA sequence: TGTGCCAGCAGTGACCGTGGGGGGGAGCAGGCCCAGCATTTT. It encodes CASSDRGGEQAQHF.

The V gene is TRBV7-6, the J gene TRBJ2-1, with TRBD2 matching 9 bases. The CDR3 spans 15 residues. The V and J ends lost 1 base and 5 bases, in that order; junction bases with no gene match: 3. Germline CDR1 and CDR2: SGHVS and FNYEAQ. In DNA, the CDR3 is TGTGCCAGCAGCTTAGGTAGCGGGGGACACAATGAGCAGTTCTTC. This gives the protein CASSLGSGGHNEQFF.

Remarks on this clone: Other DNA sequences in the sample encode the same CDR3. DNA of the CDR3: TGTGCCAGCAGTGAAATGGGACAGAGCAATCAGCCCCAGCATTTT. Residues: CASSEMGQSNQPQHF. The V and J genes are TRBV6-1 and TRBJ1-5; TRBD1 matches 7 bases. With V trimmed by 2 bases and J by 1 base, 2 bases remained unmatched. The CDR3 length is 15 residues. Per germline, CDR1 MNHNS and CDR2 SASEGT.

This chain connects TRBV25-1 to TRBJ1-2, with 9 bases lining up with TRBD1. CDR3 length: 14 residues. The germline gives CDR1 MGHDK, CDR2 SYGVNS. V was clipped by 6 bases and J by 8 bases; unmatched bases: 10. CDR3 nucleotides: TGTGCCAGCAGACCTCCGGGACAGGGTTGGGGCTACACCTTC. It specifies CASRPPGQGWGYTF.

J is TRBJ2-3 and V is TRBV5-6; D is perhaps TRBD1 (6 bases). The CDR3 extends over 16 amino acids. Trimming stripped 0 bases from V and 1 base from J, with 12 bases between. CDR1 SGHDT and CDR2 YYEEEE come from the germline V gene. The CDR3, as DNA: TGTGCCAGCAGCTTGGCCCCAGGGGTGGGCACAGATACGCAGTATTTT. The encoded protein is CASSLAPGVGTDTQYF.

This chain connects TRBV24-1 to TRBJ2-1, with 7 bases identical to TRBD2. This CDR3 comprises 20 residues. Germline CDR1 reads KGHDR; CDR2 reads SFDVKD. V lost 5 bases to trimming and J lost 1 base; unmatched junction nucleotides: 19. The DNA of the CDR3 is TGTGCCACCAGTGGTTCGGCTAGCGGCCCACCCCCTGGGTCCTACAATGAGCAGTTCTTC. Its translation is CATSGSASGPPPGSYNEQFF.

V and J are TRBV30 and TRBJ1-6, with no clear D. The germline CDR1 and CDR2 sequences are GTSNPN and SVGIG (reference sequence). V gave up 2 bases and J gave up 0 bases, with 8 bases separating them. This CDR3 has 15 amino acids. CDR3 in amino acids: CAWSLSSSYNSPLHF. CDR3 sequence (DNA): TGTGCCTGGAGTCTTAGTAGCTCCTATAATTCACCCCTCCACTTT.

The CDR3 DNA sequence: TGTGCCAGCAGTGTTACAGCAACTAATGAAAAACTGTTTTTT. Its protein is CASSVTATNEKLFF. The chain employs TRBV2 and TRBJ1-4; D is unresolved. This CDR3 region has 14 residues. CDR1 and CDR2 (germline): SNHLY, FYNNEI. V was cut by 4 bases and J by 0 bases, with 6 bases left in between.